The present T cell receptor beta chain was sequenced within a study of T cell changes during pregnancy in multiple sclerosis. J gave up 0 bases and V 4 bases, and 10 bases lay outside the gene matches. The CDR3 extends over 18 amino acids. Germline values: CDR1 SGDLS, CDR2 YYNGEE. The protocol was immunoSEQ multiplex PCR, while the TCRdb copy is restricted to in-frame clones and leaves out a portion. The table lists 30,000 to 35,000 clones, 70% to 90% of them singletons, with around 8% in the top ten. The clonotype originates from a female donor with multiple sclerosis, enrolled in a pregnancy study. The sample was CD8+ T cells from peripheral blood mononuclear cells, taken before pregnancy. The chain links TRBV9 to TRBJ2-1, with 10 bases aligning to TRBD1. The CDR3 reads CASSPYRDRGPSYNEQFF. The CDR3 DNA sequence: TGTGCCAGCAGCCCCTACCGGGACAGGGGCCCCTCCTACAATGAGCAGTTCTTC.